The entry below describes one T cell receptor beta chain. These data come from a study of T-cell reconstitution after alpha-beta-depleted transplantation in children. For TCRbeta, the library was prepared with unique molecular identifiers. TCRdb recomputed calls from the PCR reads with MiXCR, one row per CDR3 protein. The sample shows roughly 590,000 distinct CDR3 sequences, roughly 17% of them seen only once. This CDR3 region has 14 residues. Germline V gives CDR1 LNHDA, CDR2 SQIVND (reference sequence). Trimming removed 2 bases from V and 8 bases from J; junction bases left unmatched: 7. The receptor was isolated from a human donor who donated a stem cell graft to a child with acute myeloid leukemia. Source: PBMCs from the stem cell graft donor, taken from the stem cell graft. The chain recombines TRBV19 with TRBJ1-2; 8 positions match TRBD1. CDR3 DNA sequence: TGTGCCAGTAGTATAAGTGGACAGGGATTGGGCTACACCTTC. This encodes CASSISGQGLGYTF.